One and the same sample provided the 15 T cell receptor beta chains below, sequenced in a study of cytomegalovirus exposure and HLA in healthy donors. The PCR employed 60 Vbeta primers together with 13 Jbeta primers. The table came from immunoSEQ multiplex PCR; TCRdb's copy has only in-frame clones and leaves some out. This table holds roughly 130,000 clones, 79% found once. Sequencing was carried out using PBMCs. Receptors were obtained from a man younger than 35 in good health and CMV-seronegative.

Only one count was recorded for this clone. The gene calls are TRBV4-2 and TRBJ1-2; the D gene is possibly TRBD1 (6 bases). Looked up from germline, CDR1 is LGHNA and CDR2 is YNFKEQ. The CDR3 sequence is 14 residues long. Trimming stripped 0 bases from V and 5 bases from J, with 10 bases between. CDR3 in DNA: TGTGCCAGCAGCCAAGAACAGGGCTGGTATGGCTACACCTTC. Encoded protein: CASSQEQGWYGYTF.

The genes are TRBV4-3 and TRBJ2-7; 8 bases fit TRBD2. There are 13 residues in the CDR3. V lost 10 bases, J lost 3 bases, and 8 bases stayed unmatched. Germline V CDR1 and CDR2: LGHNA, YSLEER. In nucleotides, the CDR3 is TGCGCCACCCATAGCGGGGCGGACTACGAGCAGTACTTC. Protein sequence: CATHSGADYEQYF.

The chain links TRBV7-2 to TRBJ1-1; perhaps TRBD1 as D (6 bases). Germline V gene data show CDR1 as SGHTA and CDR2 as FQGNSA. The germline V and J ends were trimmed by 1 base and 1 base, with 10 bases remaining between them. There are 15 residues in the CDR3. The DNA of the CDR3 is TGTGCCAGCAGCTTAGAGGTGACAGGGAACACTGAAGCTTTCTTT. Translation gives CASSLEVTGNTEAFF.

The chain recombines TRBV28 with TRBJ2-1, with TRBD2 identical over 12 bases. The V segment lost 5 bases and the J segment 8 bases; nucleotides outside the gene matches: 7. The CDR3 is 15 amino acids. Germline loops: CDR1 MDHEN, CDR2 SYDVKM. CDR3 bases: TGTGCCAGCAGTGTACTAGCGGGAGGCAGAGATGAGCAGTTCTTC. Translation gives CASSVLAGGRDEQFF. The entire variable domain, with the rest obtained from reference TRBV28 and TRBJ2-1, is as follows: DVKVTQSSRYLVKRTGEKVFLECVQDMDHENMFWYRQDPGLGLRLIYFSYDVKMKEKGDIPEGYSVSREKKERFSLILESASTNQTSMYLCASSVLAGGRDEQFFGPGTRLTVL.

The chain couples TRBV14 to TRBJ2-7; 7 bases align to TRBD1. V trimming: 4 bases; J trimming: 4 bases; junction bases outside the gene matches: 4. This CDR3 contains 13 residues. CDR1 is SGHDN, CDR2 FVKESK, per germline. The CDR3 here is CASSPGTAYEQYV. The CDR3 DNA follows: TGTGCCAGCAGCCCGGGGACAGCTTACGAGCAGTACGTC.

Note on this clone: At one of its ends the junction is not consistent with the germline gene, which may arise from a read error. The rearrangement uses TRBV29-1 and TRBJ1-3; 12 nucleotides align to TRBD1. Germline lookup yields CDR1 SQVTM and CDR2 ANQGSEA. The length of the CDR3 is 15 residues. CDR3 sequence: CSVAGTGGSGNTVYF. The CDR3 bases are TGCAGCGTTGCAGGGACAGGGGGCTCTGGAAACACCGTATATTTT.

This chain links TRBV13 with TRBJ2-1; D gene ambiguous. This CDR3 is built from 11 residues. Germline V gene lookup returns CDR1 PRHDT and CDR2 FYEKMQ (reference sequence). V was trimmed by 5 bases and J by 5 bases, leaving 4 bases between them. The CDR3: CASSTHNEQFF. CDR3 in DNA: TGTGCCAGCAGCACACACAATGAGCAGTTCTTC.

About this clone itself: Other DNA sequences within the sample encode an identical CDR3. V is TRBV9 and J is TRBJ2-7; D not resolved. The V gene lost 0 bases and the J gene lost 4 bases, with 11 bases spanning the gap. The germline V gene has CDR1 SGDLS and CDR2 YYNGEE. This CDR3 has 14 residues. The DNA of the CDR3 is TGTGCCAGCAGCGTAGATTTGCGGCCATACGAGCAGTACTTC. The encoded protein is CASSVDLRPYEQYF.

The chain couples TRBV11-2 to TRBJ2-7, with 9 bases lining up with TRBD2. The V gene's germline CDR1 is SGHAT and CDR2 FQNNGV. V trimming: 4 bases; J trimming: 3 bases; junction bases outside the gene matches: 10. This CDR3 spans 16 amino acids. The CDR3 sequence: CASSSLISGRSYEQYF. As DNA, the CDR3 is TGTGCCAGCAGCTCGCTCATTAGCGGGAGAAGCTACGAGCAGTACTTC.

The count of this clone is one. The V gene is TRBV6-1, the J gene TRBJ1-1; TRBD1 agrees at 7 bases. V shed 6 bases, J shed 6 bases, and the junction held 7 bases outside the gene matches. This CDR3 region has 13 residues. Looked up from germline, CDR1 is MNHNS and CDR2 is SASEGT. Here the CDR3 reads CASRADRSAEAFF. The CDR3 DNA sequence: TGTGCCAGCAGAGCGGACAGGTCTGCTGAAGCTTTCTTT.

V usage is TRBV7-9 and J usage is TRBJ2-2, with D tentatively TRBD2 (6 bases). Trimming removed 1 base from V and 4 bases from J, with 7 bases in between. Germline V gives CDR1 SEHNR, CDR2 FQNEAQ (reference sequence). The CDR3 length is 14 residues. The CDR3 DNA sequence: TGTGCCAGCAGCTTAGGGGAGGCCACCGGGGAGCTGTTTTTT. It yields the protein CASSLGEATGELFF.

A few counts support this clone. The chain links TRBV5-4 to TRBJ2-2; D gene unclear. V shed 0 bases and J shed 7 bases, with 13 bases lying between them. Germline CDR1 SGHNT, CDR2 YYREEE (reference sequence). The CDR3 consists of 15 residues. CDR3: CASSLALGSGGELFF. For the CDR3, the DNA is TGTGCCAGCAGCTTGGCTCTAGGATCGGGCGGGGAGCTGTTTTTT. Using reference TRBV5-4 and TRBJ2-2 for the parts outside the CDR3, the full variable domain is ETGVTQSPTHLIKTRGQQVTLRCSSQSGHNTVSWYQQALGQGPQFIFQYYREEENGRGNFPPRFSGLQFPNYSSELNVNALELDDSALYLCASSLALGSGGELFFGEGSRLTVL.

This clone turned up a few times. The chain has TRBV28 and TRBJ2-7; 8 nucleotides line up with TRBD1. The CDR3 length is 14 residues. Germline V gene data show CDR1 as MDHEN and CDR2 as SYDVKM. With V trimmed by 6 bases and J by 0 bases, 4 bases remained unmatched. Here the CDR3 reads CASRETGGSYEQYF. CDR3 in DNA: TGTGCCAGCAGGGAAACAGGGGGCTCCTACGAGCAGTACTTC.

CDR3 loop: CASSYPGRGNQPQHF. CDR3 DNA: TGTGCCAGCAGTTACCCTGGTAGGGGGAATCAGCCCCAGCATTTT. V and J are TRBV6-5 and TRBJ1-5, with a possible D match to TRBD1 (6 bases). Deletions cut 2 bases from V and 4 bases from J, with 12 bases between. The germline CDR1 and CDR2 sequences are MNHEY and SVGAGI. The CDR3 is 15 residues long.

A single count supports this clone. V gene TRBV29-1 combines with J gene TRBJ2-5; weak D call: TRBD1 (6 bases). Germline assignment: CDR1 SQVTM and CDR2 ANQGSEA. The CDR3 totals 15 residues. Deletions cut 0 bases from V and 0 bases from J, with 11 bases between. CDR3 loop: CSVEDWWTDQETQYF. The CDR3 DNA reads as TGCAGCGTTGAAGATTGGTGGACAGACCAAGAGACCCAGTACTTC.